These 21 T cell receptor beta chains were sequenced from one sample in a study of T-cell reconstitution after alpha-beta-depleted transplantation in children. The library targeted TCRbeta and was prepared with unique molecular identifiers. TCRdb itself ran the PCR reads through MiXCR, one entry per CDR3 protein. The sample includes 600,000 to 700,000 distinct CDR3 sequences, around 17% of them seen just once. The input for sequencing was PBMCs from the stem cell graft donor, taken from the stem cell graft. The source of these receptors is a human donor who donated a stem cell graft to a child with acute myeloid leukemia.

This clonotype was seen many times. This chain links TRBV5-5 with TRBJ1-4, with no clear D. V was trimmed by 1 base and J by 3 bases, leaving 10 bases between them. Germline CDR1 is SGHKS and CDR2 is YYEKEE (reference sequence). The CDR3 has 15 residues. CDR3 in amino acids: CASSLLPGANEKLFF. The CDR3 region has the DNA TGTGCCAGCAGCTTGTTGCCAGGCGCTAATGAAAAACTGTTTTTT.

This clonotype has a handful of counts. The V gene is TRBV4-2, the J gene TRBJ2-7; a possible D gene is TRBD2 (5 bases). This CDR3 contains 15 residues. The V end lost 1 base, the J end lost 0 bases, and 10 bases lay between the germline ends. Germline V gene lookup returns CDR1 LGHNA and CDR2 YNFKEQ. The CDR3 is CASSQAKGSSYEQYF. The CDR3 nucleotides read TGTGCCAGCAGCCAAGCTAAAGGGAGCTCCTACGAGCAGTACTTC.

The V and J genes are TRBV4-1 and TRBJ2-2; no reliable D call. The V end lost 6 bases, the J end lost 2 bases, and 13 bases lay between the germline ends. CDR3 length equals 15 residues. Germline assignment: CDR1 MGHRA and CDR2 YSYEKL. The CDR3 is CASRRSIPNTGELFF. CDR3 nucleotides: TGCGCCAGCAGAAGGTCGATTCCCAACACCGGGGAGCTGTTTTTT.

In the case of this clonotype: This clone may be a read error of a much larger clone one base away. The chain recombines TRBV29-1 with TRBJ2-1; 7 nucleotides match TRBD2. The junction had 12 bases not matched to a gene; V was cut back by 6 bases and J by 4 bases. The CDR3 has 15 residues. Germline loops: CDR1 SQVTM, CDR2 ANQGSEA. CDR3 nucleotides: TGCAGCGTCCAGGCCACTAGCGTCCTTTACAATGAGCAGTTCTTC. Its protein product is CSVQATSVLYNEQFF.

CDR3 in DNA: TGTGCCAGCAGCGTAGTCGGACAGCGGGGGGGCCTTTATGCAGATACGCAGTATTTT. Its protein is CASSVVGQRGGLYADTQYF. The rearrangement uses TRBV14 and TRBJ2-3; 10 nucleotides agree with TRBD2. CDR1 and CDR2 (germline): SGHDN, FVKESK. J gave up 4 bases and V 5 bases, and 18 bases lay outside the gene matches. The CDR3 loop spans 19 amino acids.

In its sample, this clonotype was seen many times. The J gene is TRBJ2-1, the V gene TRBV20-1; TRBD1 matches at 8 bases. The CDR3 runs 16 residues. V shed 0 bases and J 4 bases; nucleotides not matched to a gene: 8. Germline-derived CDR1 and CDR2 are DFQATT and SNEGSKA (reference sequence). CDR3 DNA sequence: TGCAGTGCTAGAGACCCGACAGGGGCGGGTTACAATGAGCAGTTCTTC. Translated, it gives CSARDPTGAGYNEQFF.

The rearrangement links TRBV7-2 to TRBJ1-2; D gene unclear. The V gene lost 8 bases and the J gene lost 4 bases, with 11 bases spanning the gap. CDR1 and CDR2 (germline): SGHTA, FQGNSA. The CDR3 loop spans 12 amino acids. CDR3 in amino acids: CASARDFYGYTF. Here the CDR3 DNA reads TGTGCCAGCGCCCGGGATTTCTATGGCTACACCTTC.

This clonotype occurred many times. V and J are TRBV20-1 and TRBJ2-1, with 10 bases fitting TRBD1. Germline values: CDR1 DFQATT, CDR2 SNEGSKA (reference sequence). This CDR3 contains 12 residues. V lost 6 bases to trimming and J lost 9 bases; unmatched junction nucleotides: 5. CDR3 in DNA: TGCAGTGCGGGACAGGGGCCCCGTGAGCAGTTCTTC. Its translation is CSAGQGPREQFF.

This clonotype was detected ten times or more. CDR3 region: CASSSRQRSEQFF. The CDR3 coding sequence is TGTGCCAGCAGCTCACGCCAACGTAGTGAGCAGTTCTTC. The J gene is TRBJ2-1, the V gene TRBV5-6; D uncertain. CDR1 and CDR2 (germline): SGHDT, YYEEEE. The CDR3 has 13 amino acids. Trimming removed 3 bases from V and 9 bases from J, with 13 bases in between.

This clonotype was picked up many times. The chain links TRBV5-1 to TRBJ2-7; maybe TRBD1 (6 bases). The germline V gene encodes CDR1 SGHRS and CDR2 YFSETQ. The CDR3 has 15 residues. Trimming removed 2 bases from V and 0 bases from J, with 12 bases in between. CDR3 in amino acids: CASSFGTPSSYEQYV. CDR3 in DNA: TGCGCCAGCAGCTTCGGGACACCTAGCTCCTACGAGCAGTACGTC.

The chain is built from TRBV7-2 and TRBJ1-2; TRBD1 might be the D (5 bases). Looked up from germline, CDR1 is SGHTA and CDR2 is FQGNSA. This CDR3 spans 14 amino acids. V lost 4 bases, J lost 5 bases, and 14 bases lay in between. The CDR3 sequence is CASSSSTGDYGYTF. The CDR3 DNA reads TGTGCCAGCAGCTCCAGCACAGGCGATTATGGCTACACCTTC.

In its sample, this clonotype was seen once. This sequence joins TRBV27 and TRBJ2-3, with D possibly matching TRBD2 (5 bases). Germline CDR1 is MNHEY and CDR2 is SMNVEV (reference sequence). The germline V and J ends were trimmed by 6 bases and 4 bases, with 14 bases remaining between them. CDR3 size: 14 residues. This CDR3 is CASRPSNGADTQYF. The CDR3 DNA reads as TGTGCCAGCAGGCCCAGTAACGGGGCAGATACGCAGTATTTT.

As regards this clonotype: Being one base from a much bigger clone, this may be a read error. This chain joins TRBV12-5 and TRBJ1-2; 8 nucleotides agree with TRBD1. Germline trimming cut 5 bases from V and 12 bases from J; bases unmatched to any gene: 14. This CDR3 contains 14 residues. The germline V gene encodes CDR1 LGHNT and CDR2 FRNRAP. The CDR3 coding sequence is TGTGCTAGTGGTCTTGGACAGGGAATTTACGGCGACACCTTC. Translated, it gives CASGLGQGIYGDTF. Looking up the rest from reference TRBV12-5 and TRBJ1-2 gives the full variable domain: DARVTQTPRHKVTEMGQEVTMRCQPILGHNTVFWYRQTMMQGLELLAYFRNRAPLDDSGMPKDRFSAEMPDATLATLKIQPSEPRDSAVYFCASGLGQGIYGDTFGSGTRLTVV.

J is TRBJ2-5 and V is TRBV29-1; no clear D gene. The V end was cut by 8 bases, the J end by 5 bases, with 21 bases between. The germline V gene has CDR1 SQVTM and CDR2 ANQGSEA. The CDR3 is 14 amino acids. In nucleotides, the CDR3 is TGCAGCTCTCACCTTCAGGCTAGTGGGGAGACCCAGTACTTC. It is translated as CSSHLQASGETQYF. Drawing the rest from reference TRBV29-1 and TRBJ2-5, the complete variable domain is SAVISQKPSRDICQRGTSLTIQCQVDSQVTMMFWYRQQPGQSLTLIATANQGSEATYESGFVIDKFPISRPNLTFSTLTVSNMSPEDSSIYLCSSHLQASGETQYFGPGTRLLVL.

The V gene is TRBV12-3 or TRBV12-4, the J gene TRBJ2-4, with a possible D match to TRBD1 (7 bases). There are 13 residues in the CDR3. V was cut by 6 bases and J by 12 bases, with 18 bases left in between. The CDR3 DNA sequence: TGTGCCAGCAGCCCGGCAGGGGGAGGCAGTCAGTACTTC. It codes for CASSPAGGGSQYF.

This clonotype was counted at least ten times. The chain carries TRBV20-1 and TRBJ2-5; weak D call: TRBD1 (5 bases). The CDR3 is 16 residues long. The germline V and J ends were trimmed by 0 bases and 0 bases, with 14 bases remaining between them. Germline V lookup: CDR1 DFQATT, CDR2 SNEGSKA (reference sequence). DNA for the CDR3: TGCAGTGCTAGAGACCCGCGACAGCTGTACCAAGAGACCCAGTACTTC. As protein: CSARDPRQLYQETQYF.

This clonotype was recorded at least ten times. The rearrangement joins TRBV10-1 to TRBJ2-3, with 10 bases identical to TRBD2. The CDR3 length is 19 residues. Germline V gene sequence: CDR1 WNHNN, CDR2 SYGVQD (reference sequence). After removal of 4 bases from V and 7 bases from J, the junction contained 20 bases not matched to a gene. The CDR3 loop reads CASSGPRTSGGLSLNTQYF. CDR3 nucleotides: TGCGCCAGCAGTGGCCCGAGGACTAGCGGCGGCCTCTCACTTAATACGCAGTATTTT.

This clonotype turned up a few times. The CDR3 nucleotides read TGTGCCAGCAGCACCGGGGTCACCGGGGAGCTGTTTTTT. Encoded protein: CASSTGVTGELFF. The chain links TRBV12-3 or TRBV12-4 to TRBJ2-2; TRBD2 is a possible D gene (5 bases). Trimming pared 6 bases from V and 4 bases from J, leaving 9 bases between. This CDR3 region has 13 residues.

V gene TRBV7-2 combines with J gene TRBJ2-3; D not resolved. The germline V gene has CDR1 SGHTA and CDR2 FQGNSA. V dropped 5 bases and J dropped 5 bases, with 8 bases sitting between them. The CDR3 sequence is 12 residues long. CDR3 bases: TGTGCCAGCAGCCCCCAACGAGATACGCAGTATTTT. It yields the protein CASSPQRDTQYF.

This clonotype was seen repeatedly, ten times or more. V is TRBV20-1 and J is TRBJ1-5; 7 nucleotides agree with TRBD1. V shed 5 bases, J shed 5 bases, and the junction held 12 bases outside the gene matches. The CDR3 loop spans 15 amino acids. Germline-derived CDR1 and CDR2 are DFQATT and SNEGSKA (reference sequence). The CDR3 nucleotides read TGCAGTGCTTCTCAGGCCGGGACAGATCATCAGCCCCAGCATTTT. It codes for CSASQAGTDHQPQHF.

The chain employs TRBV12-3 or TRBV12-4 and TRBJ2-2; 7 nucleotides align to TRBD1. The ends lost 6 bases at V and 4 bases at J; junction bases unmatched: 11. The CDR3 is 16 amino acids. The CDR3 nucleotides are TGTGCCAGCAGCATACAGGGGTCTGCAGGCACCGGGGAGCTGTTTTTT. Its translation: CASSIQGSAGTGELFF.